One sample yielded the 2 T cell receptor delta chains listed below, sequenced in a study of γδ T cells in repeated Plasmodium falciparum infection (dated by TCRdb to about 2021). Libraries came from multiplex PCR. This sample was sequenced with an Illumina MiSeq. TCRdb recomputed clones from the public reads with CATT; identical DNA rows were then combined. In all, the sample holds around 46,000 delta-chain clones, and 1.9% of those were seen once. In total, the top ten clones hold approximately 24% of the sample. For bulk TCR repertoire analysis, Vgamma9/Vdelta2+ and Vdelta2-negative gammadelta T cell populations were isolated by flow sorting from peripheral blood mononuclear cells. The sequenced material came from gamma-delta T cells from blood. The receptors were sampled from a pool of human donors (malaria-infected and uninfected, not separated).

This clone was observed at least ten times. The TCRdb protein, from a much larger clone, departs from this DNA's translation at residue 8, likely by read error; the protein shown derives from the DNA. The CDR3 loop is CAYRSRRLQTARGYTEYTDKLIF. DNA for the CDR3: TGTGCTTATAGGAGCCGCCGACTCCAAACCGCCCGGGGATACACCGAGTACACCGATAAACTCATCTTT. V gene TRAV38-2/DV8 combines with J gene TRDJ1; 8 nucleotides line up with TRDD3. TCRdb records no J gene; here it was assigned by comparing the DNA to germline. Germline trimming cut 1 base from V and 0 bases from J; bases unmatched to any gene: 26. The germline gives CDR1 TSESDYY, CDR2 QEAYKQQN. This CDR3 region has 23 residues.

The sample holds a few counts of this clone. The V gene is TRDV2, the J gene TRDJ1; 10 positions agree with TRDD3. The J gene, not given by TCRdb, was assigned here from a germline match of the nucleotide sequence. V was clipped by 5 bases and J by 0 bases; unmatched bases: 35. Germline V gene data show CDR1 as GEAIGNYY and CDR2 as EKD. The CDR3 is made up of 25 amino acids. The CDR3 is CACGVKGPLRWGILESPRYTDKLIF. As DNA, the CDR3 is TGTGCCTGTGGCGTCAAGGGTCCACTACGCTGGGGGATATTAGAATCACCTCGGTACACCGATAAACTCATCTTT.